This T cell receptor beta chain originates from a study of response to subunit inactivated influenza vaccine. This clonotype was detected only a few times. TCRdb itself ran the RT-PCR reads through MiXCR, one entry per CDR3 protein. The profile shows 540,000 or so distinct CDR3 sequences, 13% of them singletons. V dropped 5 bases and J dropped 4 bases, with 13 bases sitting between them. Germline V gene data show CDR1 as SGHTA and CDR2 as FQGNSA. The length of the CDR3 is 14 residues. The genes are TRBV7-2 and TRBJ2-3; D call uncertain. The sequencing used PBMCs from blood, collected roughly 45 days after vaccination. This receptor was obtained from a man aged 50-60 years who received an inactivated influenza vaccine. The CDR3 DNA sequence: TGTGCCAGCAGCGGCTCTAGGGCGGCAGATACGCAGTATTTT. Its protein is CASSGSRAADTQYF.